This TCR beta chain originates from a study of shared clonotypes between healthy human individuals. Background on the study: The study used three CD4 naive, three CD4 memory, two CD8 naive and one CD8 memory plate per donor.

Regarding the study as a whole: Shared across a few donors were around 5% of the naive CD4 clonotypes.

Naive CD8 cells, CD45RO-negative and positively selected for CCR7, excluded terminally differentiated effector memory CD45RA+ cells. The CDR3 sequence is 19 residues long. Germline CDR1 reads SEHNR; CDR2 reads FQNEAQ (reference sequence). V was pared by 5 bases and J by 5 bases, with 19 bases of the junction left unmatched. Using immunoSEQ multiplex PCR, the repertoire was profiled, and TCRdb retains in-frame clones only, with some absent. The table shows hundreds of thousands of clones, with under 95% occurring only once. A word on this clone: Its specificity is not known.

Specimen: naive CD8+ T cells sorted from blood. The rearrangement links TRBV7-9 to TRBJ2-1, with 9 bases aligning to TRBD2. The clonotype comes from a man aged 25-40 years in good health. CDR3 sequence reads: CASSPSRASGILPHNEQFF. CDR3 DNA sequence: TGTGCCAGCAGCCCTTCTCGGGCTAGCGGGATTTTGCCCCACAATGAGCAGTTCTTC.